The rows below give T cell receptor beta chains drawn from one sample of a study of cytomegalovirus exposure and HLA in healthy donors. The assay was immunoSEQ multiplex PCR, and TCRdb's table has in-frame clones only and misses some. There are some 79,000 clones in the sample; about 94% occur only once, and roughly 3.2% lies in the top ten. Sequenced material: PBMCs. The receptor set was obtained from a woman aged 18-30 years in good health and CMV-seropositive. CDR3s include the opening cysteine and the closing phenylalanine or tryptophan.

V	J	CDR3
TRBV11-3	TRBJ2-1	CASSLGSSGGDKQFF
TRBV6-6	TRBJ1-1	CASSYRQEAFF
TRBV27	TRBJ1-1	CASSSYLGGAITEAFF
TRBV4-1	TRBJ2-3	CASSSTSGGAGADTQYF
TRBV4-2	TRBJ2-5	CASSQASLAGVETQYF
TRBV2	TRBJ1-1	CASRRTGNTEAFF
TRBV18	TRBJ1-6	CASSPFPDRYNSPLHF
TRBV6-1	TRBJ2-3	CASSEVRLAGVIDTQYF
TRBV5-1	TRBJ1-2	CASSSQAKDYGYTF
TRBV6-1	TRBJ2-3	CASSEGLARDTQYF
TRBV6-1	TRBJ1-2	CASTDLGEYTF
TRBV13	TRBJ1-6	CASSVSRGRGSSYNSPLHF
TRBV5-5	TRBJ1-2	CASSLFSSDGYTF
TRBV6-5	TRBJ2-2	CATQYTGELFF
TRBV7-2	TRBJ1-1	CASSFRGQSEAFF
TRBV7-3	TRBJ2-2	CASSSKPGQGAGELFF
TRBV14	TRBJ1-1	CASSQPGQGAGNTEAFF
TRBV6-1	TRBJ2-3	CASSDTSGRGDTQYF
TRBV29-1	TRBJ2-1	CSVGRRLADDNEQFF
TRBV11-2	TRBJ1-6	CASSLAETVSPLHF
TRBV28	TRBJ1-1	CASRGAMWVTNTEAFF
TRBV5-1	TRBJ1-1	CASSLDRGTEAFF
TRBV5-1	TRBJ2-7	CASSPFGGDTYEQYF
TRBV7-2	TRBJ1-3	CASSSTGNTIYF
TRBV14	TRBJ2-3	CASSPSTGLAGTDTQYF
TRBV2	TRBJ2-7	CASGRDRASSGYEQYF
TRBV4-1	TRBJ2-7	CASSQVLQGASYEQYF
TRBV5-1	TRBJ1-2	CASSPGQGTNYGYTF
TRBV2	TRBJ1-5	CASRGTDRGVWQPQHF
TRBV6-4	TRBJ2-1	CASSLELYNEQFF
TRBV7-8	TRBJ2-3	CASSFEAGRYTDTQYF
TRBV28	TRBJ1-6	CASSSGIEALHF
TRBV25-1	TRBJ2-3	CASSRLASTDTQYF
TRBV27	TRBJ2-5	CASSSGLGKGETQYF
TRBV25-1	TRBJ1-6	CASSVAGTGYSPLHF
TRBV6-1	TRBJ1-6	CASSDRDNSPLHF
TRBV5-1	TRBJ2-7	CASSLDPGYEQYF
TRBV7-6	TRBJ2-7	CASSNRQGAHEQYF
TRBV14	TRBJ2-1	CASSLTSYSYNEQFF
TRBV19	TRBJ1-1	CASSKTETVNTEAFF
TRBV5-1	TRBJ1-6	CASSLKPADGVNSPLHF
TRBV29-1	TRBJ1-2	CSVERGGYTF
TRBV7-2	TRBJ2-3	CASSFRTGTPTDTQYF
TRBV25-1	TRBJ2-3	CASGGGLEVTDTQYF
TRBV7-6	TRBJ1-5	CASSLGSGDRAQPQHF